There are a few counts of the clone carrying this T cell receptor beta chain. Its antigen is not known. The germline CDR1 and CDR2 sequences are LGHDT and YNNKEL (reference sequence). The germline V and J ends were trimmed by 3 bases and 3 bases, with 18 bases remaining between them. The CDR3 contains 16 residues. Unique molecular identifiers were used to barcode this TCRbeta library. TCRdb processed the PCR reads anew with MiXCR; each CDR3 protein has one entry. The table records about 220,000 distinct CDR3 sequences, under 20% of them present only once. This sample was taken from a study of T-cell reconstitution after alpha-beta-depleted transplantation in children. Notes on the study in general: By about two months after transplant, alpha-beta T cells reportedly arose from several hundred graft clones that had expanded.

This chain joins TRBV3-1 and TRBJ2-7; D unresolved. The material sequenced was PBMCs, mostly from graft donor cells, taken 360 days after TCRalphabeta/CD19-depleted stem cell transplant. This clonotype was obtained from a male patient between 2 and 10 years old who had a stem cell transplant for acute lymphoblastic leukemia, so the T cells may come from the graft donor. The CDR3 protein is CASSHRIGRKNYEQYF. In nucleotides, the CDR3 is TGTGCCAGCAGCCACCGGATAGGGCGGAAAAACTACGAGCAGTACTTC.